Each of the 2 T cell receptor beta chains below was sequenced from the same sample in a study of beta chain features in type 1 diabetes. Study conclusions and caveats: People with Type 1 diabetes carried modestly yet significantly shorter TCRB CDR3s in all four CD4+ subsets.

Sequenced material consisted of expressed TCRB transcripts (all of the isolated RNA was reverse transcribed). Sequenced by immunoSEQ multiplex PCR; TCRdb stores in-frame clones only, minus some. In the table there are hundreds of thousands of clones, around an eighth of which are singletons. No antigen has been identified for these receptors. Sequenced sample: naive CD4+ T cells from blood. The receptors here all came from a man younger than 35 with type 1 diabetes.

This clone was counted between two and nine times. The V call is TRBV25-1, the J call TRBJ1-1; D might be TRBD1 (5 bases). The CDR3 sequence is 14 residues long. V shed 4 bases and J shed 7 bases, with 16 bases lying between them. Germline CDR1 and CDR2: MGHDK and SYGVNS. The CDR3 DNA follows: TGTGCCAGCAGTGGCAGGGTAGAGAGTGGTGAAGCTTTCTTT. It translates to CASSGRVESGEAFF. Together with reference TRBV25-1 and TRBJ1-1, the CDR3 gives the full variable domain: EADIYQTPRYLVIGTGKKITLECSQTMGHDKMYWYQQDPGMELHLIHYSYGVNSTEKGDLSSESTVSRIRTEHFPLTLESARPSHTSQYLCASSGRVESGEAFFGQGTRLTVV.

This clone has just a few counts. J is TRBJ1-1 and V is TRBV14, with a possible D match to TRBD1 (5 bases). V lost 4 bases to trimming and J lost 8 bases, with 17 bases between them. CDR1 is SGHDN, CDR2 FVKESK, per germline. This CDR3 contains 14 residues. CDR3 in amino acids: CASSLERGSSEAFF. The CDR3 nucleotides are TGTGCCAGCAGCCTCGAGCGGGGGTCGTCCGAAGCTTTCTTT.